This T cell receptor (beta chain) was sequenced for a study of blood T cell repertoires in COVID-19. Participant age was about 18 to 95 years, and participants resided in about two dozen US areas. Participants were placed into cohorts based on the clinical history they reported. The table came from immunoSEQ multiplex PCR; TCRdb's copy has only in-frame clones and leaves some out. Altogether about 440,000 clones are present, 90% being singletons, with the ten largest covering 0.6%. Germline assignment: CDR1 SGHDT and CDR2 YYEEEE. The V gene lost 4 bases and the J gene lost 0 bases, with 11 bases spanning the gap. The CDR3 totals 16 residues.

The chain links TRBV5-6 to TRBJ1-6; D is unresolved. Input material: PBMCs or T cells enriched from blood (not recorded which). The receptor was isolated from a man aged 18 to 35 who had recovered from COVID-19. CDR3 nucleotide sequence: TGTGCCAGCAGCCTAGATCCGAGCTCCTATAATTCACCCCTCCACTTT. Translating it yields CASSLDPSSYNSPLHF.